This T cell receptor (beta chain) was found in a study of tumor-infiltrating lymphocytes in primary liver carcinoma. In the study overall: Patients were men and women aged 30 to 69 years. Findings and limits, study-wide: Tumor specimens were characterized by a significantly higher top-250-clone fraction than blood (p = 0.039). In tumor-adjacent and tumor-blood pairs, overlap was lower than in tumor region pairs.

A single count supports this clonotype. Its antigen is as yet unknown. From about 0.5 ug of total RNA, TCR beta-specific cDNA was reverse-transcribed using a constant-region primer. Investigators got TCR beta libraries out of three nested multiplex PCR rounds, done with slightly modified ARM-PCR. It was with TRBV1-TRBV30 forward primers and a C-beta reverse primer that the first two PCR rounds were run, at about 10 cycles each. Via MiXCR, TCRdb re-called the multiplex PCR reads, giving one row per CDR3 protein. This sample has around 88,000 distinct CDR3 sequences, with less than 70% found just once. CDR1 SGHAT and CDR2 FQNNGV come from the germline V gene. The CDR3 covers 18 residues. V lost 7 bases and J 1 base, leaving 25 bases between the germline ends. Co-extracted RNA and DNA came from approximately 20-30 mg of unsorted bulk tissue. Chronic HBV infection affected patients, none of whom had received treatment.

The clonotype comes from a middle-aged man with primary liver carcinoma and hepatitis B virus infection. V gene TRBV11-2 combines with J gene TRBJ1-1; D perhaps matches TRBD1 (5 bases). The sample was tumor-adjacent normal liver tissue. CDR3 bases: TGTGCCAGCAACTCACCCCCCGGATCCGTGAGGGGGAACACTGAAGCTTTCTTT. Translating gives CASNSPPGSVRGNTEAFF.